The rows below give T cell receptor beta chains drawn from one sample of a study of blood T cells in healthy people across ages. In TCRdb, the 5' RACE reads were re-called with MiXCR into one record per CDR3 protein. The table records 1.5 million to 2 million distinct CDR3 sequences, 28% of them present only once. The sample was blood. The receptors originated from a woman under 40 in good health. The CDR3 runs from the conserved cysteine through the conserved F or W. Fields, in order: D gene, J gene, V gene, clone size, CDR3 DNA, CDR3 protein. D genes are given only for firm matches. Size values are once, few and many counts, or a class for expanded clones, and some rows have none.

NA | TRBJ1-2 | TRBV4-2 | NA | TGTGCCAGCAGCCAAGGTCAGGGTGGCTATGGCCACACCTTC | CASSQGQGGYGHTF
TRBD2 | TRBJ2-2 | TRBV7-9 | NA | TGTGCCAGCAGCGTGCTAGCGGACACCGGGGAGCTGTTTTTT | CASSVLADTGELFF
TRBD2 | TRBJ2-1 | TRBV20-1 | NA | TGCAGGGCTAGTCTAGCGGGAGTCAATGAGCAGTTCTTC | CRASLAGVNEQFF
NA | TRBJ1-1 | TRBV2 | NA | TGTGCCAGCAGTGTTGAGGGTAGCGCTGAAGCTTTCTTT | CASSVEGSAEAFF
NA | TRBJ1-3 | TRBV20-1 | NA | TGCAGTGCTAGATCGTGGGAGGGAGGTGGAAACACCATATATTTT | CSARSWEGGGNTIYF
NA | TRBJ1-2 | TRBV28 | NA | TGTGCCAGCACCGTCAGGCCGAGGTTGGGTGGCTACACCTTC | CASTVRPRLGGYTF
TRBD1 | TRBJ2-2 | TRBV29-1 | few | TGCAGCGTTGATAGGGACAGAGCTGGGGAGCTGTTTTTT | CSVDRDRAGELFF
NA | TRBJ2-7 | TRBV29-1 | many | TGCAGCGTTGCAAGTCCCAGGGGCCCCTACGAGCAGTACTTC | CSVASPRGPYEQYF
NA | TRBJ1-4 | TRBV3-1 | few | TGTGCCAGCAGCCAAGAATCTCGAAGGCTTTGGGGAAAACTGTTTTTT | CASSQESRRLWGKLFF
TRBD2 | TRBJ2-1 | TRBV7-7 | few | TGTGCCAGCAGCCTCAACCCCCAACTAGCGGGAGGAAAGTACAATGAGCAGTTCTTC | CASSLNPQLAGGKYNEQFF
NA | TRBJ2-7 | TRBV11-2 | NA | TGTGCCAGCAGCCCCCACCCGGGTCCCGCCTACGAGCAGTACTTC | CASSPHPGPAYEQYF
NA | TRBJ1-1 | TRBV20-1 | NA | TGCAGTGCCAACCACAGGTCCGGGAACACTGAAGCTTTCTTT | CSANHRSGNTEAFF
TRBD2 | TRBJ2-3 | TRBV3-1 | NA | TGTGCCAGCAGCCAAGGAGCGGGAGGAGCTATAGATACGCAGTATTTT | CASSQGAGGAIDTQYF
NA | TRBJ2-1 | TRBV29-1 | few | TGCAGCGTTGAAGACGGCTTGGAGCAGTTCTTC | CSVEDGLEQFF
TRBD2 | TRBJ2-7 | TRBV29-1 | few | TGCAGCGCTGAGCGGGGGGGCAGGGAGCAGTACTTC | CSAERGGREQYF
NA | TRBJ2-1 | TRBV3-1 | few | TGTGCCAGCAGCCAAGATCCGGTGATCTCCAATGAGCAGTTCTTC | CASSQDPVISNEQFF
NA | TRBJ1-4 | TRBV7-2 | few | TGTGCCAGCAGCCAACAGGCGAATAATGAAAAACTGTTTTTT | CASSQQANNEKLFF
NA | TRBJ2-6 | TRBV28 | NA | TGTGCCAGCAGTTTATTGGGTGGTGGGGCCAACGTCCTGACTTTC | CASSLLGGGANVLTF
TRBD2 | TRBJ2-7 | TRBV12-3/TRBV12-4 | few | TGTGCCAGCAGTTCCCCCGGGACTAGCGGCTACGAGCAGTACTTC | CASSSPGTSGYEQYF
NA | TRBJ2-1 | TRBV12-3/TRBV12-4 | NA | TGTGCCAGCAGTTTAGACCAGATAGGGGAGCAGTTCTTC | CASSLDQIGEQFF
NA | TRBJ2-1 | TRBV5-1 | few | TGCACCAGCAGCTTAAGCGGGCGTGTCAATGAGCAGTTCTTC | CTSSLSGRVNEQFF
NA | TRBJ2-7 | TRBV7-9 | NA | TGTTCCAGCAGCCCCAGGACAGAAGCCTACGAGCAGTACTTC | CSSSPRTEAYEQYF
TRBD1 | TRBJ2-5 | TRBV6-5 | NA | TGTGCCAGCAGTCGGGGACAGGCTAGGGGAACCCAGTACTTC | CASSRGQARGTQYF
NA | TRBJ2-1 | TRBV4-1 | many | TGCGCCAGCAGCCAAGGGGGAGGTTACAATGAGCAGTTCTTC | CASSQGGGYNEQFF
NA | TRBJ1-3 | TRBV20-1 | once | TGCAGTGCTAGAGATAAGCCGGTTTCAGGAAACACCATATATTTT | CSARDKPVSGNTIYF
NA | TRBJ2-2 | TRBV5-5 | NA | TGTGCCAGCAGCCTGTGGACGGCCGGAGGAGGGGGGGAGCTGTTTTTT | CASSLWTAGGGGELFF
TRBD2 | TRBJ2-7 | TRBV20-1 | many | TGCAGTGCTAGAGGGGGGAAAAGCGGGAGCTCCTACGAGCAGTACTTC | CSARGGKSGSSYEQYF
TRBD1 | TRBJ2-7 | TRBV5-1 | NA | TGCGCCAGCAGCTTGGAGGGGGCATCCTACAATGAGCAGTACTTC | CASSLEGASYNEQYF
NA | TRBJ2-1 | TRBV11-2 | NA | TGTGCCAGCAGTCCCCCACCGTTGGGTAATGAGCAGTTCTTC | CASSPPPLGNEQFF
NA | TRBJ2-2 | TRBV7-9 | once | TGTGCCAGCACCCCTTCCCCAGGGTTCGGGGAGCTGTTTTTT | CASTPSPGFGELFF
NA | TRBJ1-5 | TRBV7-4 | NA | TGTGCCAGCATGGGGACCGATCAGCCCCAGCATTTT | CASMGTDQPQHF
NA | TRBJ2-5 | TRBV7-7 | once | TGTGCCAGCAGCCGGGGGGCCCCTCAAGAGACCCAGTACTTC | CASSRGAPQETQYF
TRBD1 | TRBJ1-2 | TRBV12-3/TRBV12-4 | NA | TGTGCCAGCAGGGTGGGGACAGGGCTGGCTGGCTGCACCTTC | CASRVGTGLAGCTF
NA | TRBJ1-1 | TRBV7-2 | NA | TGTGCCAGCAGCACCAGACGGGGGAACACTGAAGCTTTCTTT | CASSTRRGNTEAFF
NA | TRBJ1-2 | TRBV12-5 | NA | TGTGCTAGTGGCACCCCCAGGGCTTATGGCTACACCTTC | CASGTPRAYGYTF
NA | TRBJ2-7 | TRBV5-1 | NA | TGTGCCCCTATCACGAGGGCACCCTACGAGCAGTACTTC | CAPITRAPYEQYF
NA | TRBJ2-7 | TRBV10-2 | NA | TGCGCCAGTAACAAAGGAGGGACCTACGAGCAGTACTTC | CASNKGGTYEQYF
NA | TRBJ2-1 | TRBV5-1 | NA | TGCGCCAGCAGCTCGCCCCCCGGCGGTGAGCAGTTCTTC | CASSSPPGGEQFF
TRBD2 | TRBJ2-4 | TRBV7-2 | many | TGTGCCAGCAGATCGACTAGCTCCGTTCAGTACTTC | CASRSTSSVQYF
TRBD1 | TRBJ1-3 | TRBV9 | NA | TGTGCCAGCAGCGTAGAAGCGACAGGGACTGGAAACACCATATATTTT | CASSVEATGTGNTIYF